What follows is one T cell receptor (beta chain) and its context. The clone's antigen remains unknown. No base quality information exists; no much larger clone differs at one position. The CDR3 regions of human TCRbeta chains were analyzed by immunosequencing. The authors' pipeline ran thus. TCRs in the repertoires were matched against a reference library of SARS-CoV-2-specific TCRs that had been generated with the MIRA antigen-specificity platform. Breadth meant the fraction of unique TCRs that were SARS-CoV-2-associated, whereas depth meant the fraction of total T cells that were SARS-CoV-2-associated. Using the MIRA data, each spike-specific TCR was mapped to the spike region that the TCR reacts to and placed in a CD4 or CD8 class. Log10-transformed breadth and depth values were compared by one-way ANOVA with Sidak's multiple comparisons tests. Here the immuneACCESS table is served through TCRdb, limited to in-frame sequences with V and J called. Missing clones are a known gap in these copies; in checked studies unresolved V genes cover under half, and the rest lacks a known reason. Clone size and V and J calls were adopted from that table, with D and trimming inferred from the DNA. The sample table records 150,000 or so clones; around 85% of these occur just once. Approximately 5.1% of the sample comes from the top ten.

The time point label of this sample denotes: baseline before first vaccination. This specimen's treatment or condition label, per the study, means: meningococcal conjugate vaccine given as trial control. Samples from vaccinated people were obtained from the UK trials COV001 and COV002, which included a single-blind randomized controlled phase 2/3 trial of AZD1222 (ChAdOx1 nCoV-19) in healthy adults. For TCRbeta chain sequencing, PBMC samples from trial participants were taken at day 0 and at day 28 after the second dose. The V end loses 5 bases and the J end loses 4 bases, and a stretch of 14 bases separates them. Taken from the germline V gene (reference sequence), the CDR1 and CDR2 loops are LGHDT and YNNKEL. From cysteine to phenylalanine, the CDR3 is 15 amino acids long. Just the 45-base CDR3 DNA is kept, in frame starting at base 1. This record comes from a study of T cell responses to AZD1222 COVID-19 vaccine listed by TCRdb under 2021. Notes on the research overall: TCR sequencing covered over 230 trial participants: 200 to 220 given two doses of AZD1222 and around 26 given two doses of MenACWY control vaccine. Trial participants were enrolled into age subgroups of 18-55, 56-69 and 70-plus years, which contained around 150, 29 and 61 TCR-sequenced participants, respectively.

On the study overall, not on this receptor specifically: Reportedly, almost half of the unique spike-specific TCRs recognized epitopes lying outside the regions that are mutated in the B.1.351 and B.1.1.7 variants. The whole spike protein was spanned by vaccine-associated CD4 TCRs, and dominant responses were seen in regions 160-218 and 743-854. In the small 56-69-year group, the increase in depth fell short of significance, most likely because of low power. Because no day 14 peak-response samples were available, the repertoires could be characterized only after the peak T cell response. Conclusions about previously exposed vaccinees are limited, since just 6 or 7 AZD1222 recipients were seropositive for SARS-CoV-2 at baseline. After two AZD1222 doses, both the breadth and the depth of spike-specific TCRs were significantly higher than at day 0 and than in MenACWY recipients. Most participants were white British and females outnumbered males, and the authors suggested that clonal diversity may have been underestimated.

The sample in question was peripheral blood, obtained on day 0 of MenACWY control vaccination. The receptor comes from an adult in good health. The rearrangement joined TRBV3-1 (or the pseudogene TRBV3-2) to TRBJ2-2; the D gene is possibly TRBD1, with 5 bases matching. The CDR3 in this case is CASSGRGRGTGELFF. The DNA reads as follows: TGTGCCAGCAGCGGAAGGGGTCGCGGCACCGGGGAGCTGTTTTTT.